The TCR beta chain described here comes from a study of CD8 T cells in ankylosing spondylitis (dated 2017 in TCRdb). A note on the overall study: To find TCR variants linked to disease, the study profiled T cell receptor beta repertoires in ankylosing spondylitis patients and healthy donors. The full study cohort was made up of about 24 ankylosing spondylitis patients and approximately 100 healthy donors. Samples of peripheral blood were taken, and for ankylosing spondylitis patients, synovial fluid was collected as well.

The investigation overall reported the following: Some TCR beta motif variants had previously been reported in synovial fluid and blood of reactive arthritis patients, which suggested common disease-initiation mechanisms. The disease-linked clones were reported as significantly enriched in matched synovial fluid samples from ankylosing spondylitis patients. A TCR beta motif made up of several highly homologous amino acid variants appeared to be characteristic of blood from ankylosing spondylitis patients. A CD8+ phenotype was shown by the disease-linked clones, which were found at relatively low frequencies in peripheral blood.

The sequencing machine was an Illumina HiSeq 2500. Quantitative 5'-RACE with molecular barcodes was used to prepare TCR beta libraries. In the source study's methods: Disease-linked TCR variants were identified with a new computational method built on a probabilistic model of VDJ rearrangement. TCRdb reprocessed the public reads (quality trimming at Q25 with fastp, clone calling with MiXCR) and kept in-frame beta chains. Every distinct CDR3 protein forms one entry, paired with its most common genes and DNA. The V and J calls follow TCRdb's processing rather than the paper's. Here the sample has 800,000 to 900,000 distinct CDR3 sequences; approximately 12% occur a single time. 0.45% to 0.6% of the sample goes to the ten largest clones. A few counts support this clonotype. Its specific antigen is unknown. No base quality information exists; no much larger clone differs at one position. In the germline V gene, CDR1 corresponds to SNHLY and CDR2 to FYNNEI. Deletion took 8 bases off V and 5 bases off J, with a span of 15 bases between the germline ends. Counted from cysteine to phenylalanine, this CDR3 has 13 amino acids. The read is trimmed to its CDR3 DNA, 39 bases read in frame from base 1.

The clonotype originates from a male donor with ankylosing spondylitis. The rearrangement joined TRBV2 to TRBJ1-1; 6 matching bases give a weak D call of TRBD1. The sample comprised blood, either unsorted or a sorted T cell fraction (not recorded which). The sequenced DNA: TGTGCCAGCTTGCGTTGGGGGGCTACTGAAGCTTTCTTT. This translates into CASLRWGATEAFF.